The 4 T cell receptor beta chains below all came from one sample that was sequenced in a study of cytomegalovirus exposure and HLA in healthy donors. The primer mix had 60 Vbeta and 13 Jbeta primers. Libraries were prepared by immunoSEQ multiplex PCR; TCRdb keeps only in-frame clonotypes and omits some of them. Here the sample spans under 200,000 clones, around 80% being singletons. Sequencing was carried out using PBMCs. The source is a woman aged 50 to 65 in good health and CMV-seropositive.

The chain's CDR3 is CASSLDGRDEQYF. For the CDR3, the DNA is TGCGCCAGCAGCTTGGATGGCAGGGACGAGCAGTACTTC. The chain carries TRBV5-1 and TRBJ2-7; the D gene is possibly TRBD1 (5 bases). Deletions cut 0 bases from V and 5 bases from J, with 9 bases between. This CDR3 has 13 amino acids. Germline V gene data show CDR1 as SGHRS and CDR2 as YFSETQ.

The CDR3 nucleotides read TGCGCCAGCGCCGGGGGGAACACTGAAGCTTTCTTT. It specifies CASAGGNTEAFF. V usage is TRBV10-2 and J usage is TRBJ1-1; possibly TRBD1 for D (5 bases). Germline values: CDR1 WSHSY, CDR2 SAAADI. CDR3 size: 12 residues. Trimming took 8 bases from V and 1 from J, leaving 8 bases between them.

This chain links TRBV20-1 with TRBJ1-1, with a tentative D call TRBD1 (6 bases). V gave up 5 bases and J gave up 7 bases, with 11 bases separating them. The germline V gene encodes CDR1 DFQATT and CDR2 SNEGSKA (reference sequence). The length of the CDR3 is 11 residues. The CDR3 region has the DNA TGCAGTGCTCCCCGACAGGTTGAAGCTTTCTTT. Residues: CSAPRQVEAFF.

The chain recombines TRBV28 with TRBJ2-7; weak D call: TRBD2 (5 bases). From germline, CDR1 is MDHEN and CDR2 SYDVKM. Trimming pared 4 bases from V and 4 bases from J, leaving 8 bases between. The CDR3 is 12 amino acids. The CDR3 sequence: CASSYGGYEQYF. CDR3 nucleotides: TGTGCCAGCAGTTATGGCGGGTACGAGCAGTACTTC.